Listed below are T cell receptor beta chains from one sample, sequenced in a study of shared clonotypes between healthy human individuals. Here immunoSEQ multiplex PCR was the method, and the copy in TCRdb shows in-frame clones only, minus some. The sample lists some 1.5 million clones, 95% to 99% occurring once. The specimen was naive CD4+ T cells sorted from blood. The receptors shown here come from a man aged 25-45 years in good health. The conserved cysteine and the conserved F or W are not part of the CDR3 here. A D gene is named only where the DNA matches it firmly. Size tells how often a clone was seen (once, few, many) or the class of an expanded clone, and some rows leave it out.

>TRBV5-1|.|.|TRBJ2-7|16
ASSLSPNLANFPYEQY
>TRBV5-5|.|.|TRBJ2-7|13
ASFIVPGSSYEQY
>TRBV9|.|.|TRBJ2-3|16
ASNQFRGGKTSTDTQY
>TRBV5-1|TRBD1|.|TRBJ2-1|15
ASSRLGGTGTYNEQF
>TRBV29-1|TRBD2|.|TRBJ2-7|16
SVEALRTSGRKGYEQY
>TRBV5-5|TRBD1|.|TRBJ1-5|12
ASSLGGQWQPQH
>TRBV5-4|TRBD2|.|TRBJ2-3|14
ASSPGLALGTDTQY
>TRBV25-1|.|.|TRBJ2-7|11
ASSHSAGYEQY
>TRBV5-4|TRBD2|.|TRBJ2-1|13
ASSSTSGTYNEQF
>TRBV2|.|.|TRBJ2-7|13
ASKSRGSASYEQY
>TRBV28|.|once|TRBJ2-7|15
ASSRLEWLGNSYEQY
>TRBV11-2|TRBD1|.|TRBJ2-2|14
ASSYRTGASPGELF
>TRBV7-2|.|.|TRBJ2-7|12
ASSLAQGTYEQY
>TRBV4-1|TRBD2|.|TRBJ2-6|18
ASSQERGGRGASGANVLT
>TRBV5-1|TRBD2|.|TRBJ2-5|14
ASSFPIAGVKETQY
>TRBV9|TRBD1|.|TRBJ2-7|12
ASSPGTGVYEQY
>TRBV6-7|.|once|TRBJ2-2|13
ASGPGHGHTGELF
>TRBV5-1|.|once|TRBJ1-2|13
ASSLEGVANYGYT
>TRBV18|.|.|TRBJ2-5|16
ASSPPRPGPLKGETQY
>TRBV11-2|TRBD1|.|TRBJ2-3|15
ASSRPQQGAYTDTQY
>TRBV7-9|.|.|TRBJ1-1|8
ASSFSEAF
>TRBV20-1|.|.|TRBJ1-1|9
SPRGPGEAF
>TRBV19|.|.|TRBJ2-7|12
ASTSGPKSREQY
>TRBV6-1|.|.|TRBJ2-7|12
ASSATTLSYEQY